This TCR beta chain came from a study of read filtering for tumor transcriptome and immune sequencing. This clonotype was recorded at least ten times. J was trimmed by 7 bases and V by 10 bases; bases with no gene match: 7. The CDR3 has 12 amino acids. Per germline, CDR1 ENHRY and CDR2 SYGVKD. Molecular barcoded adaptors covering alpha/delta and beta/gamma chains were used on roughly 400 ng RNA. TCRdb processed the reads anew with MiXCR; each CDR3 protein has one entry. The profile shows some 40,000 distinct CDR3 sequences, over 9.5% of them singletons. The receptor's source is a donor at least 40 years old with multiple myeloma. The sequencing input was a population of CD138-negative cells sorted from bone marrow. The chain couples TRBV10-3 to TRBJ2-1; 7 nucleotides line up with TRBD1. For the CDR3, the DNA is TGTGCCACCTGGGACAGTTCGAATGAGCAGTTCTTC. Its translation is CATWDSSNEQFF.